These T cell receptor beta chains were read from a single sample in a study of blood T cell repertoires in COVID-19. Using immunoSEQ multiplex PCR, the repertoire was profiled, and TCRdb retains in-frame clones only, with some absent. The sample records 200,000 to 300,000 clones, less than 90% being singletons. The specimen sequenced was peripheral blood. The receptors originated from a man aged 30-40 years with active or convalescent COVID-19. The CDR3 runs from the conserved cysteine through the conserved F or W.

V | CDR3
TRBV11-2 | CASSPGQYNSPLHF
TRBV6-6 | CASTEWGRATF
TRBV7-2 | CASSNRVGYGYTF
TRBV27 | CASSPTQGTLLGNTIYF
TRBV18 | CASSPREHNYGYTF
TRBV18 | CASSPRTGARGTLHF
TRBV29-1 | CSVEFMYTEAFF
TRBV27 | CASSLDRVISPLHF
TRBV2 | CASSDDLSGTSTDTQYF
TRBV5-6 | CASSRLGSGVYEQYF
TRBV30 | CAWSESLAGGQNEQFF
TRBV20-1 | CSASHGGGAYEQYF
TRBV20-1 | CSASRGDLGSNQPQHF